This TCR beta chain was captured in a study of blood T cell repertoires in COVID-19. Using immunoSEQ multiplex PCR, the repertoire was profiled, and TCRdb retains in-frame clones only, with some absent. Of approximately 300,000 clones in the sample, around 90% were seen once. Participants came from about two dozen US areas, aged about 18 to 89 years. The sample taken for sequencing was PBMCs or T cells enriched from blood (not recorded which). This receptor was taken from a man in his 60s who had recovered from COVID-19.

For the CDR3, the DNA is TGCGCCAGCAGCTTGGCCCAGGCGAGCTCTGGAAACACCATATATTTT. Translating gives CASSLAQASSGNTIYF. J is TRBJ1-3 and V is TRBV5-1; no firm D call. V was shortened by 0 bases and J by 0 bases, with 10 bases between the two germline ends. Germline CDR1 reads SGHRS; CDR2 reads YFSETQ. CDR3 length equals 16 residues.